This T cell receptor (beta chain) was identified in a study of T cell responses to AZD1222 COVID-19 vaccine. Broader study findings: Across the whole spike, CD4 TCRs peaked at regions 160-218 and 743-854. Donors, mostly white British, included more females; clonal diversity was possibly underestimated. Seropositive at baseline were only six or seven AZD1222 recipients.

The assay was immunoSEQ multiplex PCR, and TCRdb's table has in-frame clones only and misses some. The repertoire holds approximately 60,000 clones, with about 74% as singletons. V gave up 5 bases and J gave up 5 bases, with 8 bases separating them. The CDR3 loop spans 12 amino acids. The germline CDR1 and CDR2 sequences are SGHKS and YYEKEE (reference sequence). A word on this clone: No antigen is known for it.

Sample: peripheral blood, taken on day 0 of AZD1222 vaccination. The V gene is TRBV5-5, the J gene TRBJ2-4; perhaps TRBD1 as D (5 bases). The clonotype originates from an adult in good health. The CDR3 DNA sequence: TGTGCCAGCAGGGAAGGGGAAAACATTCAGTACTTC. Encoded protein: CASREGENIQYF.